A single TCR beta chain is shown here with its context. Its antigen is undetermined. The data stem from a study of CD4+ T cells in melanoma. The study, taken as a whole, reports: Reportedly, melanoma neoantigen-specific CD4+ T cells showed varied differentiation states. A reported correlation linked neoantigen-specific CD4+ T cells to CD8+, macrophage and B cell function.

Sequencing was performed with immunoSEQ multiplex PCR; in TCRdb, only in-frame clones are kept and a portion is missing. In the table there are roughly 150,000 clones, over 90% of which are singletons. This CDR3 is 15 amino acids long. Deletions cut 0 bases from V and 8 bases from J, with 17 bases between. Per the germline V gene, CDR1 is SGHKS and CDR2 is YYEKEE (reference sequence). The sequence came from a human donor with melanoma. V usage is TRBV5-5 and J usage is TRBJ1-2; D is uncertain. The CDR3 reads CASSLGQTRFYGYTF. The CDR3 DNA is TGTGCCAGCAGCTTGGGGCAGACGCGGTTCTACGGCTACACCTTC.